The clone carrying this TCR beta chain was detected ten times or more. Its antigen is undetermined. One entry per CDR3 protein, called by TCRdb with MiXCR from the reads. Found here are roughly 68,000 distinct CDR3 sequences, around 20% of them singletons; the top ten hold 73%. V gave up 5 bases and J gave up 0 bases, with 16 bases separating them. Per germline, CDR1 MDHEN and CDR2 SYDVKM. This CDR3 is built from 16 residues. The data were obtained in a study of T cell repertoires in cytomegalovirus infection. The chain combines TRBV28 with TRBJ1-1; D remains ambiguous. This receptor was identified in a human donor in good health (CMV status not recorded). Some clones in this sample may be carry-over from other donors' samples. Sample: CD8+ T cells from cultured PBMCs, taken from culture after CMV antigen stimulation. CDR3 sequence (DNA): TGTGCCAGCAGTCACTTCCCGGGTAGTCTGAACACTGAAGCTTTCTTT. It encodes CASSHFPGSLNTEAFF.